The sequence of this TCR beta chain was determined in a study of shared clonotypes between healthy human individuals. Whole-study findings and limits: Memory subsets had estimated richness that was generally smaller than that of naive subsets.

In its sample, this clone was seen once. What it binds is not known. Naivety among CD8 cells was defined by CD45RO negativity and positive CCR7 selection, thereby excluding terminally differentiated effector memory CD45RA+ cells. The CDR3 sequence is 16 residues long. Deep was the level used in running the assay. Assay: immunoSEQ multiplex PCR; the TCRdb copy retains only in-frame clones and omits some. The table has over 2,000,000 clones, around 93% seen once. J is TRBJ2-2 and V is TRBV21-1. TRBV21-1 is deemed a pseudogene. The origin of this receptor is a man aged 18-30 years in good health. Some clones in this sample may be carry-over from other donors' samples. The sequencing input was naive CD8+ T cells from PBMCs. CDR3 region: CASIPRGIRNTGELFF. The CDR3 DNA sequence: TGTGCCAGCATCCCCCGGGGCATTCGGAACACCGGGGAGCTGTTTTTT.